This T cell receptor (beta chain) was sequenced for a study of T cell responses to AZD1222 COVID-19 vaccine. General study points: Only a handful of individuals given AZD1222 were seropositive at baseline. With dominance at 160-218 and 743-854, vaccine-associated CD4 TCRs spanned spike. No day 14 peak samples; only post-peak repertoires were characterized. Clonal diversity was possibly underestimated, and white British individuals and females predominated among donors.

The germline V gene encodes CDR1 SGHRS and CDR2 YFSETQ. Germline trimming cut 4 bases from V and 7 bases from J; bases unmatched to any gene: 9. The CDR3 runs 15 residues. Assay used: immunoSEQ multiplex PCR; TCRdb lists only in-frame clones, some missing. The data show about 150,000 clones, approximately 90% seen once. To note about this clone: Its specificity is unknown.

V and J are TRBV5-1 and TRBJ2-2; 8 nucleotides align to TRBD2. Source: peripheral blood, taken 28 days after the second AZD1222 dose. This TCR was recovered from an adult who received the AZD1222 COVID-19 vaccine. CDR3 coding DNA: TGCGCCAGCAGCCCGCGGGAGGAAATCGGCGGGGAGCTGTTTTTT. It specifies CASSPREEIGGELFF.